Presented here are 2 T cell receptor beta chains from one specimen sequenced in a study of CD8+CD57+ T cells in acquired aplastic anemia. The TCR beta profiling, which covered VDJ combination and CDR3 sequence, was carried out using genomic DNA as the template. TCRdb re-analysed the reads in MiXCR, keeping a single row per CDR3 protein. This table has approximately 99,000 distinct CDR3 sequences, around 50% appearing once. Sequencing was carried out using sorted CD4+, CD8+, or CD8+CD57+ T cells (not recorded which) from PBMCs. These receptors all come from a human donor in good health, serving as a control.

In regard to this clonotype: Lacking the conserved final phenylalanine or tryptophan, this CDR3 likely reflects a read error. No DNA is shown, since the ends of the CDR3 on it are uncertain; the CDR3 is the one TCRdb lists. The V call is TRBV29-1, the J call TRBJ1-1; the table names TRBD1, a call not compared with the DNA. The CDR3 is 13 amino acids long, termini counted. Germline CDR1 SQVTM, CDR2 ANQGSEA. Here the CDR3 reads CSRADRSDTETFS.

There are a few counts of this clonotype. The rearrangement joins TRBV12-3 or TRBV12-4 to TRBJ1-1; D possibly corresponds to TRBD1 (5 bases). V lost 3 bases and J lost 4, with 12 bases in between. The CDR3 sequence is 14 residues long. CDR3 in amino acids: CASSLGGGATEAFF. The DNA for the CDR3 is TGTGCCAGCAGTTTGGGGGGAGGCGCCACTGAAGCTTTCTTT.